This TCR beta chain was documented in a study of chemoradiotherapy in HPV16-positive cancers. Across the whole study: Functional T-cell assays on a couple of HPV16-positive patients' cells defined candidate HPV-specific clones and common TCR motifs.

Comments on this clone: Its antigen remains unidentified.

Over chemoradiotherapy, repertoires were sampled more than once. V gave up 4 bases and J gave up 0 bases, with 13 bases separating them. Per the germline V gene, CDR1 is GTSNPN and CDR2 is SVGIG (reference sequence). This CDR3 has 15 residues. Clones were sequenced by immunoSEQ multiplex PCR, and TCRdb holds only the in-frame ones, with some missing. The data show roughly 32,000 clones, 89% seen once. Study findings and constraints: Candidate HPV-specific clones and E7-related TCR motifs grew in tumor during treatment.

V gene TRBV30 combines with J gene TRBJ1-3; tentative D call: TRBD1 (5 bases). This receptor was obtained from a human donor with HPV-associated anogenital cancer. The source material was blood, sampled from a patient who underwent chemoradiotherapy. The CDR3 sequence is CAWNPGLNSGNTIYF. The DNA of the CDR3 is TGTGCCTGGAATCCGGGACTGAACTCTGGAAACACCATATATTTT.